The next 15 T cell receptor beta chains were all read from a single sample in a study of neurological immune-mediated disorders. TCRdb processed the 5' RACE reads anew with MiXCR; each CDR3 protein has one entry. The sample comprises over 35,000 distinct CDR3 sequences, approximately 2.4% of which are singletons, and roughly 12% rests with the top ten. Sequencing was performed on PBMCs. Receptor source: a man under 40 with multiple sclerosis.

This clonotype has ten or more counts. The chain carries TRBV10-3 and TRBJ2-7; 10 nucleotides line up with TRBD1. Germline CDR1 and CDR2: ENHRY and SYGVKD. Losses at the gene ends were 3 bases for V and 2 bases for J; bases not matched to a gene: 4. This CDR3 comprises 15 residues. This CDR3 reads CAISDGDRGTYEQYF. For the CDR3, the DNA is TGTGCCATCAGTGATGGGGACAGGGGCACCTACGAGCAGTACTTC.

This clonotype was detected ten times or more. In DNA, the CDR3 is TGCAGCGTTGAAGATTTGACTAGACCGGAGACCCAGTACTTC. As protein: CSVEDLTRPETQYF. The V call is TRBV29-1, the J call TRBJ2-5; D is possibly TRBD2 (6 bases). Per germline, CDR1 SQVTM and CDR2 ANQGSEA. This CDR3 comprises 14 residues. The germline V and J ends were trimmed by 0 bases and 5 bases, with 13 bases remaining between them.

This clonotype was found many times. The chain has TRBV20-1 and TRBJ1-5, with D possibly being TRBD1 (5 bases). V was shortened by 6 bases and J by 2 bases, with 14 bases between the two germline ends. CDR3 length: 14 amino acids. In germline, CDR1 is DFQATT, CDR2 SNEGSKA (reference sequence). The CDR3 DNA reads as TGCAGTGCACCGCAGGGTCGGGGCAATCAGCCCCAGCATTTT. Translation: CSAPQGRGNQPQHF.

This clonotype was observed many times. This rearrangement joins TRBV12-3 or TRBV12-4 to TRBJ1-2; D possibly corresponds to TRBD1 (5 bases). CDR3 length equals 14 residues. V shed 7 bases and J shed 8 bases, with 20 bases lying between them. For the CDR3, the DNA is TGTGCCAGCACCCTAAGGAGGGGAGTAGGGGGCTACACCTTC. Amino acids: CASTLRRGVGGYTF.

This clonotype was recorded many times. This chain links TRBV5-1 with TRBJ1-2; D gene ambiguous. The germline CDR1 and CDR2 sequences are SGHRS and YFSETQ. The CDR3 covers 14 residues. With 1 base removed from V and 0 bases from J, the gap between germline ends came to 7 bases. CDR3 in DNA: TGCGCCAGCAGCTTGCAACAAGCTAACTATGGCTACACCTTC. Its translation is CASSLQQANYGYTF.

This clonotype was seen ten or more times. The genes are TRBV7-3 and TRBJ2-1; 8 positions match TRBD2. The CDR3 is 15 residues long. V was clipped by 5 bases and J by 2 bases; unmatched bases: 5. Germline V gene data show CDR1 as SGHTA and CDR2 as FQGTGA. CDR3 region: CASSLERGPYNEQFF. The CDR3 DNA reads TGTGCCAGCAGCCTGGAGCGGGGGCCCTACAATGAGCAGTTCTTC.

This clonotype was seen repeatedly, ten times or more. J is TRBJ2-7 and V is TRBV12-3 or TRBV12-4; 10 nucleotides match TRBD2. With V trimmed by 5 bases and J by 1 base, 8 bases remained unmatched. This CDR3 is built from 16 residues. DNA of the CDR3: TGTGCCAGCAGTATTAAAGCGGGAGGGGGTTCCTACGAGCAGTACTTC. Translation: CASSIKAGGGSYEQYF.

This clonotype was recorded many times. The chain recombines TRBV9 with TRBJ2-7, with a tentative D call TRBD1 (5 bases). The ends were cut back, 1 base at V and 6 bases at J, with 11 bases in the middle. Germline V gene sequence: CDR1 SGDLS, CDR2 YYNGEE. The CDR3 loop spans 13 amino acids. The CDR3 DNA reads TGTGCCAGCAGCGTAAGCTCCAGGGCCGAGCAGTACTTC. Protein sequence: CASSVSSRAEQYF.

The sample holds many counts of this clonotype. The chain combines TRBV7-2 with TRBJ2-7; perhaps TRBD2 as D (5 bases). The germline V and J ends were trimmed by 2 bases and 3 bases, with 8 bases remaining between them. CDR3 size: 13 residues. The germline gives CDR1 SGHTA, CDR2 FQGNSA. DNA for the CDR3: TGTGCCAGCAGCTTAAGCGGCTACTACGAGCAGTACTTC. This codes for CASSLSGYYEQYF.

In this sample, this clonotype turned up many times. The genes are TRBV7-3 and TRBJ2-3, with TRBD2 as a possible D gene (6 bases). This CDR3 is built from 19 residues. Germline loops: CDR1 SGHTA, CDR2 FQGTGA. V was shortened by 1 base and J by 4 bases, with 24 bases between the two germline ends. In nucleotides, the CDR3 is TGTGCCAGCAGCTTAAATGCACATGTGACTAGTGGCGCGGCAGATACGCAGTATTTT. It translates to CASSLNAHVTSGAADTQYF.

This clonotype has a count of ten or more. The CDR3 reads CASSLTGVSYGYTF. In DNA, the CDR3 is TGTGCCAGCAGTCTGACAGGCGTAAGCTATGGCTACACCTTC. The chain combines TRBV12-3 or TRBV12-4 with TRBJ1-2, with a possible D match to TRBD1 (6 bases). The ends were cut back, 5 bases at V and 4 bases at J, with 14 bases in the middle. CDR3 size: 14 residues.

This clonotype was picked up many times. The chain carries TRBV7-2 and TRBJ2-7; 10 positions agree with TRBD1. Germline CDR1 SGHTA, CDR2 FQGNSA. The junction had 3 bases not matched to a gene; V was cut back by 2 bases and J by 5 bases. This CDR3 comprises 14 residues. The CDR3 region has the DNA TGTGCCAGCAGCTTATGGGACAGGGGTCACGAGCAGTACTTC. It is translated as CASSLWDRGHEQYF.

This clonotype has at least ten counts. The chain is built from TRBV5-5 and TRBJ1-1; the D gene is possibly TRBD1 (5 bases). V lost 4 bases and J lost 3, with 16 bases in between. The CDR3 runs to 15 residues. Germline V gives CDR1 SGHKS, CDR2 YYEKEE (reference sequence). CDR3 residues: CASSIVGGTDTEAFF. The CDR3 DNA is TGTGCCAGCAGCATTGTTGGGGGGACGGACACTGAAGCTTTCTTT. Looking up the rest from reference TRBV5-5 and TRBJ1-1 gives the full variable domain: DAGVTQSPTHLIKTRGQQVTLRCSPISGHKSVSWYQQVLGQGPQFIFQYYEKEERGRGNFPDRFSARQFPNYSSELNVNALLLGDSALYLCASSIVGGTDTEAFFGQGTRLTVV.

Many counts were recorded for this clonotype. The J gene is TRBJ2-7, the V gene TRBV3-1, with TRBD1 matching over 7 bases. V shed 2 bases and J 5 bases; nucleotides not matched to a gene: 12. The V gene's germline CDR1 is LGHDT and CDR2 YNNKEL (reference sequence). This CDR3 region has 16 residues. CDR3 region: CASSQSKGGVLNEQYF. CDR3 in DNA: TGTGCCAGCAGCCAAAGTAAAGGGGGCGTGCTGAACGAGCAGTACTTC.

This clonotype was seen ten or more times. This chain uses TRBV20-1 with TRBJ2-5; D is possibly TRBD2 (5 bases). The germline V gene has CDR1 DFQATT and CDR2 SNEGSKA (reference sequence). The CDR3 is 15 residues long. V lost 0 bases and J lost 3, with 14 bases in between. The CDR3 DNA reads as TGCAGTGCTAGAGATGCTAGCAGTGCAGAAGAGACCCAGTACTTC. This sequence encodes CSARDASSAEETQYF.